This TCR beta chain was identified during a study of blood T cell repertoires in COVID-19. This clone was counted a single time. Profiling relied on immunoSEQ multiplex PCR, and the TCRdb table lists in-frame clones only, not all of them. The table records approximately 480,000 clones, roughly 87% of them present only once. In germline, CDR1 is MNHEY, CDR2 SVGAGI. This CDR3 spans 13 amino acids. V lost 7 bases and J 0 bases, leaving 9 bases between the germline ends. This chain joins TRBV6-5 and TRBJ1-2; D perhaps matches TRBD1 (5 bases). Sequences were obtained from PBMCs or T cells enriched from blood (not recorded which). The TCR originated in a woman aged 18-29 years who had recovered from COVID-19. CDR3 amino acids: CASILTANYGYTF. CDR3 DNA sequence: TGTGCCAGCATATTGACAGCTAACTATGGCTACACCTTC.